These 28 T cell receptor beta chains were all obtained from the same sample, sequenced in a study of beta chain features in type 1 diabetes. Study-wide points: Moderately but significantly shorter TCRB CDR3s were found in Type 1 diabetes patients in all four CD4+ subsets.

What was sequenced were expressed TCRB transcripts, since all of the isolated RNA had been reverse transcribed. The repertoire was sequenced with immunoSEQ multiplex PCR; TCRdb's copy has only in-frame clones and lacks some. The sample lists over 40,000 clones, approximately 62% occurring once. These receptors have no identified antigens. Sequencing used Tregs from blood. The receptor set was obtained from a man in his thirties or forties with type 1 diabetes. Some clones in this sample may be carry-over from other donors' samples.

The V and J genes are TRBV9 and TRBJ2-3; TRBD2 agrees at 12 bases. V lost 0 bases and J lost 2; bases outside the gene matches: 7. CDR1 and CDR2 (germline): SGDLS, YYNGEE. The CDR3 contains 18 residues. CDR3 nucleotides: TGTGCCAGCAGCGTAGGAGGGCTAGCGGGGGGGTACACAGATACGCAGTATTTT. It specifies CASSVGGLAGGYTDTQYF. Full variable domain (missing parts from reference TRBV9 and TRBJ2-3): DSGVTQTPKHLITATGQRVTLRCSPRSGDLSVYWYQQSLDQGLQFLIQYYNGEERAKGNILERFSAQQFPDLHSELNLSSLELGDSALYFCASSVGGLAGGYTDTQYFGPGTRLTVL.

The rearrangement uses TRBV13 and TRBJ1-1, with D uncertain. In germline, CDR1 is PRHDT, CDR2 FYEKMQ (reference sequence). The ends were cut back, 3 bases at V and 0 bases at J, with 8 bases in the middle. The CDR3 consists of 14 residues. CDR3 nucleotide sequence: TGTGCCAGCAGCTTGCCAGGAATGAACACTGAAGCTTTCTTT. This sequence encodes CASSLPGMNTEAFF.

The table lists this clone with a count of one. The DNA of the CDR3 is TGTGCCAGCAGTTACGGGCCTCTCGGCACTGAAGCTTTCTTT. It yields the protein CASSYGPLGTEAFF. The rearrangement uses TRBV6-6 and TRBJ1-1; no clear D gene. The V gene's germline CDR1 is MNHNY and CDR2 SVGAGI (reference sequence). Trimming cost V 2 bases and J 4 bases, with 11 bases left between them. This CDR3 is built from 14 residues.

This clone was counted only a few times. This chain uses TRBV2 with TRBJ1-5; 7 positions match TRBD1. The CDR3 sequence is 14 residues long. Trimming took 5 bases from V and 3 from J; bases not matched to a gene: 4. Germline lookup yields CDR1 SNHLY and CDR2 FYNNEI. DNA for the CDR3: TGTGCCAGCAGTCGACAGGGCCCCAATCAGCCCCAGCATTTT. Translating it yields CASSRQGPNQPQHF.

The chain uses TRBV5-4 and TRBJ1-2; TRBD1 might be the D (5 bases). Trimming left V 0 bases short and J 3 bases short, with 9 bases between. CDR3 length: 14 amino acids. Germline V lookup: CDR1 SGHNT, CDR2 YYREEE (reference sequence). The CDR3 reads CASSLEGEYYGYTF. The CDR3, as DNA: TGTGCCAGCAGCTTGGAAGGGGAATACTATGGCTACACCTTC. Full variable domain (rest looked up from reference TRBV5-4 and TRBJ1-2): ETGVTQSPTHLIKTRGQQVTLRCSSQSGHNTVSWYQQALGQGPQFIFQYYREEENGRGNFPPRFSGLQFPNYSSELNVNALELDDSALYLCASSLEGEYYGYTFGSGTRLTVV.

V gene TRBV29-1 combines with J gene TRBJ2-2; a weak D match, TRBD1 (5 bases). CDR3 length: 12 residues. The V end lost 6 bases, the J end lost 3 bases, and 8 bases lay between the germline ends. The germline CDR1 and CDR2 sequences are SQVTM and ANQGSEA. The CDR3 bases are TGCAGCGTACGACAGTACACCGGGGAGCTGTTTTTT. Translating gives CSVRQYTGELFF.

The J gene is TRBJ2-3, the V gene TRBV5-4; tentative D call: TRBD2 (6 bases). There are 13 residues in the CDR3. Germline CDR1 reads SGHNT; CDR2 reads YYREEE (reference sequence). V lost 0 bases to trimming and J lost 6 bases, with 8 bases between them. The CDR3 DNA follows: TGTGCCAGCAGCTTGGCGGGGGAGGATACGCAGTATTTT. As protein: CASSLAGEDTQYF.

This chain links TRBV10-1 with TRBJ2-1; 7 bases match TRBD1. CDR3 length: 15 residues. CDR1 is WNHNN, CDR2 SYGVQD, per germline (reference sequence). The junction had 4 bases not matched to a gene; V was cut back by 5 bases and J by 0 bases. This chain's CDR3 is CASSYRGVSYNEQFF. The CDR3, as DNA: TGCGCCAGCAGTTACAGGGGAGTCTCCTACAATGAGCAGTTCTTC.

The V gene is TRBV7-9, the J gene TRBJ2-1, with TRBD2 as a possible D gene (7 bases). Germline V lookup: CDR1 SEHNR, CDR2 FQNEAQ (reference sequence). The CDR3 extends over 13 amino acids. V was cut by 3 bases and J by 8 bases, with 11 bases left in between. CDR3 region: CASSFGGLYEQFF. CDR3 DNA sequence: TGTGCCAGCAGCTTCGGGGGGCTATATGAGCAGTTCTTC.

V and J are TRBV2 and TRBJ2-5, with 8 bases fitting TRBD1. V lost 7 bases, J lost 2 bases, and 9 bases stayed unmatched. The CDR3 runs to 15 residues. CDR1 and CDR2 from the germline V gene are SNHLY and FYNNEI. Here the CDR3 reads CASTSRGTGQETQYF. In DNA, the CDR3 is TGTGCCAGCACTTCCAGGGGGACAGGACAAGAGACCCAGTACTTC.

The V gene is TRBV5-5, the J gene TRBJ1-2, with 9 bases that match TRBD1. This CDR3 comprises 17 residues. Looked up from germline, CDR1 is SGHKS and CDR2 is YYEKEE (reference sequence). After removal of 0 bases from V and 7 bases from J, the junction contained 13 bases not matched to a gene. In nucleotides, the CDR3 is TGTGCCAGCAGCTTGGCCGGTATCGGGACAGGGAATCTTGGCTACACCTTC. This gives the protein CASSLAGIGTGNLGYTF.

This clone showed up just a few times. CDR3 DNA: TGTGCCAGTAGTATAGACGGGGGTTTGGGTTCCGATTCAATCAAGCCCCAGCATTTT. Translated: CASSIDGGLGSDSIKPQHF. The chain uses TRBV19 and TRBJ1-5; perhaps TRBD1 as D (5 bases). Germline assignment: CDR1 LNHDA and CDR2 SQIVND (reference sequence). Deletions cut 0 bases from V and 8 bases from J, with 26 bases between. The CDR3 spans 19 residues.

V usage is TRBV21-1 and J usage is TRBJ2-7; the listed D gene, TRBD2, was not tested against the DNA. TRBV21-1 is described as a pseudogene. This CDR3 comprises 14 residues. The CDR3 bases are TGTGCCAGCAGAAGAGGTAGGAGCTCCTACGAGCAGTACTTC. Its protein product is CASRRGRSSYEQYF.

The chain couples TRBV19 to TRBJ1-5; D is unresolved. Trimming pared 6 bases from V and 0 bases from J, leaving 12 bases between. Germline CDR1 reads LNHDA; CDR2 reads SQIVND (reference sequence). The CDR3 spans 15 residues. As DNA, the CDR3 is TGTGCCAGTAGGACTCATCGTTATAGCAATCAGCCCCAGCATTTT. Translating gives CASRTHRYSNQPQHF.

The CDR3 DNA is TGTGCCAGTTCTAAAACAGGGATGGGGGTAGGTGAAGCTTTCTTT. Protein sequence: CASSKTGMGVGEAFF. This chain connects TRBV2 to TRBJ1-1; D possibly corresponds to TRBD1 (6 bases). The V gene's germline CDR1 is SNHLY and CDR2 FYNNEI. The CDR3 is 15 residues long. Trimming shortened V by 9 bases and J by 7 bases, and 24 bases separated the two germline ends.

This clone has just a few counts. The V gene is TRBV7-2, the J gene TRBJ1-2; possible D gene TRBD1, 5 bases. Germline lookup yields CDR1 SGHTA and CDR2 FQGNSA. Trimming shortened V by 0 bases and J by 8 bases, and 16 bases separated the two germline ends. The CDR3 covers 15 residues. The CDR3 nucleotides read TGTGCCAGCAGCTTAGCGCAGAGACAGTACGGGGGCTACACCTTC. Translation: CASSLAQRQYGGYTF. Full variable domain (outside the CDR3, taken from reference TRBV7-2 and TRBJ1-2): GAGVSQSPSNKVTEKGKDVELRCDPISGHTALYWYRQSLGQGLEFLIYFQGNSAPDKSGLPSDRFSAERTGGSVSTLTIQRTQQEDSAVYLCASSLAQRQYGGYTFGSGTRLTVV.

The V call is TRBV5-1, the J call TRBJ2-5, with 7 bases fitting TRBD2. Germline V CDR1 and CDR2: SGHRS, YFSETQ. The CDR3 length is 14 residues. Losses at the gene ends were 5 bases for V and 4 bases for J; bases not matched to a gene: 8. The DNA of the CDR3 is TGCGCCAGCAGTCCGCCGCGGGGGACAGAGACCCAGTACTTC. It is translated as CASSPPRGTETQYF.

This clone came up a few times. CDR3 loop: CAINNPTGELFF. The CDR3 DNA is TGTGCCATCAATAATCCCACCGGGGAGCTGTTTTTT. J is TRBJ2-2 and V is TRBV10-3; D gene ambiguous. V shed 7 bases and J shed 4 bases, with 7 bases lying between them. This CDR3 comprises 12 residues. Germline loops: CDR1 ENHRY, CDR2 SYGVKD.

This clone was detected only a few times. This sequence joins TRBV4-3 and TRBJ1-5; 7 bases match TRBD1. Germline CDR1 LGHNA, CDR2 YSLEER. V was pared by 0 bases and J by 3 bases, with 8 bases of the junction left unmatched. The CDR3 extends over 17 amino acids. The CDR3 loop is CASSQDWGTDLNQPQHF. CDR3 DNA: TGCGCCAGCAGCCAAGATTGGGGGACAGATCTCAATCAGCCCCAGCATTTT.

The gene calls are TRBV10-3 and TRBJ2-5; possibly TRBD2 for D (6 bases). The CDR3 is 16 residues long. CDR1 and CDR2 (germline): ENHRY, SYGVKD. V lost 6 bases and J lost 2, with 19 bases in between. The CDR3, as DNA: TGTGCCATCAGGGCGGGGACCCTTTTGGGTCAAGAGACCCAGTACTTC. This encodes CAIRAGTLLGQETQYF.

The chain joins TRBV9 to TRBJ1-1, with 7 positions matching TRBD1. J lost 7 bases, V lost 4 bases, and 7 bases had no gene match. Germline loops: CDR1 SGDLS, CDR2 YYNGEE. CDR3 length equals 13 residues. This CDR3 is CASSPATGFEAFF. CDR3 DNA sequence: TGTGCCAGCAGCCCCGCGACAGGGTTTGAAGCTTTCTTT.

This clone has only one observation. The gene calls are TRBV5-1 and TRBJ2-5, with 10 nucleotides matching TRBD2. V lost 0 bases and J lost 3; bases outside the gene matches: 2. The germline V gene encodes CDR1 SGHRS and CDR2 YFSETQ. There are 15 residues in the CDR3. The DNA of the CDR3 is TGCGCCAGCAGCTTGGGTAGCGGGGGGAAAGAGACCCAGTACTTC. It specifies CASSLGSGGKETQYF.

This chain links TRBV2 with TRBJ2-7, with a weak D call TRBD1 (5 bases). CDR3 size: 11 residues. Trimming pared 6 bases from V and 5 bases from J, leaving 8 bases between. The germline V gene encodes CDR1 SNHLY and CDR2 FYNNEI. CDR3 sequence: CASSRVHEQYF. The CDR3 region has the DNA TGTGCCAGCAGCAGGGTCCACGAGCAGTACTTC.

The chain is built from TRBV9 and TRBJ2-3; a weak D match, TRBD2 (6 bases). V dropped 4 bases and J dropped 4 bases, with 19 bases sitting between them. CDR3 length: 16 amino acids. Germline lookup yields CDR1 SGDLS and CDR2 YYNGEE. The CDR3, as DNA: TGTGCCAGCAGCCCACGATCGGGACTTCTATCAGATACGCAGTATTTT. Encoded protein: CASSPRSGLLSDTQYF. Full variable domain (rest looked up from reference TRBV9 and TRBJ2-3): DSGVTQTPKHLITATGQRVTLRCSPRSGDLSVYWYQQSLDQGLQFLIQYYNGEERAKGNILERFSAQQFPDLHSELNLSSLELGDSALYFCASSPRSGLLSDTQYFGPGTRLTVL.

The CDR3 DNA follows: TGTGCCAGCAGTTACTCGAGAGGGAGCGATTCACCCCTCCACTTT. It yields the protein CASSYSRGSDSPLHF. V usage is TRBV6-5 and J usage is TRBJ1-6; no clear D gene. Germline V CDR1 and CDR2: MNHEY, SVGAGI. V was pared by 0 bases and J by 8 bases, with 11 bases between. The CDR3 loop spans 15 amino acids.

This clone was recorded a few times. The chain uses TRBV29-1 and TRBJ1-1, with 8 bases identical to TRBD1. Germline CDR1 reads SQVTM; CDR2 reads ANQGSEA. The CDR3 extends over 14 amino acids. Germline trimming cut 7 bases from V and 1 base from J; bases unmatched to any gene: 8. The CDR3 here is CSAPQGGTNTEAFF. DNA for the CDR3: TGCAGCGCCCCACAGGGGGGAACGAACACTGAAGCTTTCTTT.

This chain joins TRBV29-1 and TRBJ2-2; D remains ambiguous. Germline V lookup: CDR1 SQVTM, CDR2 ANQGSEA. V lost 4 bases and J lost 1, with 7 bases in between. CDR3 length equals 13 residues. CDR3 protein: CSVGSRNTGELFF. The CDR3 coding sequence is TGCAGCGTTGGGAGCAGGAACACCGGGGAGCTGTTTTTT.

This chain joins TRBV7-2 and TRBJ2-1, with 10 bases lining up with TRBD2. Germline CDR1 is SGHTA and CDR2 is FQGNSA. V dropped 6 bases and J dropped 7; count of bases not matched to a gene: 3. The CDR3 has 13 amino acids. CDR3 sequence reads: CASRSGGGNEQFF. The CDR3 bases are TGTGCCAGCAGGAGCGGGGGGGGGAATGAGCAGTTCTTC.